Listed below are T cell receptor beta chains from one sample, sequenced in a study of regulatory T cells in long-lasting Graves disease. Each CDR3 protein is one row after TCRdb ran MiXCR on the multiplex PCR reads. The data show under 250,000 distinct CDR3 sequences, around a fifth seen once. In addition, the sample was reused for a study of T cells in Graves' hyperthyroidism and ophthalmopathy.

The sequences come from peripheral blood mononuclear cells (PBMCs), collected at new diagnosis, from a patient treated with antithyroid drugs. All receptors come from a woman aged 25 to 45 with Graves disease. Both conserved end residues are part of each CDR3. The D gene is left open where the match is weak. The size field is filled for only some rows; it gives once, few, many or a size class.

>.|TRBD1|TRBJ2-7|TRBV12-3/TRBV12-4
TGTGCCAGCAGTTTGGACAGGGGCTACTCCTACGAGCAGTACTTC
CASSLDRGYSYEQYF
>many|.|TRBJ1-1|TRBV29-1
TGCAGCGGGACTGTGAACACTGAAGCTTTCTTT
CSGTVNTEAFF
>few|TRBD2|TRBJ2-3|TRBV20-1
TGCAGTGCTAGAGATAGGCGGGGGAGCACAGATACGCAGTATTTT
CSARDRRGSTDTQYF
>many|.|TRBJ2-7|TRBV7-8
TGTGCCAGCAGCAAAGGGTTTGGAGGGGCCTACGAGCAGTACTTC
CASSKGFGGAYEQYF
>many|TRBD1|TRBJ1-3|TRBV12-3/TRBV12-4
TGTGCCAGCAGTCAGGGGGTTCTCGGAAACACCATATATTTT
CASSQGVLGNTIYF
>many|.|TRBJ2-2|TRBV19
TGTGCCAGCCGGGGGGCCGGCACCGGGGAGCTGTTTTTT
CASRGAGTGELFF
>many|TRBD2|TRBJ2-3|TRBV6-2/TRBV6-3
TGTGCCAGCGGCCGGGGAGCGGGGAATGTTGCGGATACGCAGTATTTT
CASGRGAGNVADTQYF
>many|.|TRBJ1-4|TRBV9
TGTGCCAGCAGCGTAGACTTTTTGAATGAAAAACTGTTTTTT
CASSVDFLNEKLFF
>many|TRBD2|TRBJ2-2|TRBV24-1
TGTGCCACCACGACTAGCGTGAACACCGGGGAGCTGTTTTTT
CATTTSVNTGELFF
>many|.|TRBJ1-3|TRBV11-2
TGTGCCAGCAGCTTACAGCGCTCTGGAAACACCATATATTTT
CASSLQRSGNTIYF
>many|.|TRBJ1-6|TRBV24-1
TGTGCCACCAGGGGAGAAGCCTGGAATTCACCCCTCCACTTT
CATRGEAWNSPLHF
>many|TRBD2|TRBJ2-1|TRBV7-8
TGTGCCAGCAGCTTATACGGGGGGGGGGACAATGAGCAGTTCTTC
CASSLYGGGDNEQFF
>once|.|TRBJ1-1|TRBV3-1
TGTGCCAGCAGTTTCGAGGGTCTGCCTTTCTTT
CASSFEGLPFF
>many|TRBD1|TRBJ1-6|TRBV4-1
TGCGCCAGCAGCCCAATCTTGACAGGGGACACGACACCCCTCCACTTT
CASSPILTGDTTPLHF
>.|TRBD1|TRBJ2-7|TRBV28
TGTGCCAGCAGTCGGTACAGGGGGCGCGAAGTTGTTGGTACCTACGAGCAGTACTTC
CASSRYRGREVVGTYEQYF
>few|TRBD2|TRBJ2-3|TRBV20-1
TGCAGTGCTAGAGGGCTAGCGGGAAGAACAGATACGCAGTATTTT
CSARGLAGRTDTQYF
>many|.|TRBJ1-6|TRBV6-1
TGTGCCAGCAGGTCAGGGGTGGGGAATTCACCCCTCCACTTT
CASRSGVGNSPLHF
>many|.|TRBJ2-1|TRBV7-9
TGTGCCAGCAGCCAGGGACGGAGCTACAATGAGCAGTTCTTC
CASSQGRSYNEQFF
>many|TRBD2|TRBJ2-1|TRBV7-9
TGTGCCAGCAGCTTAGAACTAGCGGCGTACAATGAGCAGTTCTTC
CASSLELAAYNEQFF
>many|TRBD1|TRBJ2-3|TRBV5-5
TGTGCCAGCAGCTTACCCGGGACAGGGAGCACAGATACGCAGTATTTT
CASSLPGTGSTDTQYF
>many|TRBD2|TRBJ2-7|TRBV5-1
TGCGCCAGCAGCCTAGTAGCGGGAGATGGGGGCGAGCAGTACTTC
CASSLVAGDGGEQYF
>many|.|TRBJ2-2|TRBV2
TGTGCCAGCAGTAAGACAGGCGACTCGAACACCGGGGAGCTGTTTTTT
CASSKTGDSNTGELFF
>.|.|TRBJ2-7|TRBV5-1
TGCGCCAGCAGCTTGAACAGTCTCGTGAACGAGCAGTACTTC
CASSLNSLVNEQYF
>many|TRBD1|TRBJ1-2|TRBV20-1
TGCAGTGCCCTCTCAGGGGGATACTATGGCTACACCTTC
CSALSGGYYGYTF
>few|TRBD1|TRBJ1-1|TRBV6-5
TGTGCCAGCAGTTACGACCCAGGGGGAACTGAAGCTTTCTTT
CASSYDPGGTEAFF
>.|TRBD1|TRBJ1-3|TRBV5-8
TGTGCCAGCAGCTGGGGGACAGTTACTTTCTCTGGAAACACCATATATTTT
CASSWGTVTFSGNTIYF
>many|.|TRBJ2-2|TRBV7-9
TGTGCCAGCAGCCTATATGCCACCGGGGAGCTGTTTTTT
CASSLYATGELFF
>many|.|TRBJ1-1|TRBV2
TGTGCCAGCAGTGAAGGGGTCAGGGTTGCTGAAGCTTTCTTT
CASSEGVRVAEAFF
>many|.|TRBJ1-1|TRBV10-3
TGTGCCATCAGTGACTTCGCTGAAGCTTTCTTT
CAISDFAEAFF
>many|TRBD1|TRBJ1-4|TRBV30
TGTGCCTGGAGTGTATACAGGGGTGGTGAAAAACTGTTTTTT
CAWSVYRGGEKLFF
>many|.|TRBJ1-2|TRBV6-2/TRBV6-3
TGTGCCAGCAGGATTACAGGGATAACTAACTATGGCTACACCTTC
CASRITGITNYGYTF
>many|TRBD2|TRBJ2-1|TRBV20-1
TGCAGTGCTACGTTAGGGACTAGCGGGGGGAGGAAGCAGTTCTTC
CSATLGTSGGRKQFF
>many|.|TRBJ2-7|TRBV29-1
TGCAGCGTTTCTTCCGCCGGATACGAGCAGTACTTC
CSVSSAGYEQYF
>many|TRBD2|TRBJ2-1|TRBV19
TGTGCCAGTAACGGAGCGGGAGTTAAGGAGCAGTTCTTC
CASNGAGVKEQFF
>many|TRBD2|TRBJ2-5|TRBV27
TGTGCCAGCAGCCTTGGACACCCGGGGGGGACCCAGTACTTC
CASSLGHPGGTQYF
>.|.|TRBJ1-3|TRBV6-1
TGTGCCAGCGTCGCAGGTGGAAACACCATATATTTT
CASVAGGNTIYF
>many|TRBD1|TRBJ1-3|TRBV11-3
TGTGCCAGCAGCCCAGGACAGGGCCCCGGAAACACCATATATTTT
CASSPGQGPGNTIYF
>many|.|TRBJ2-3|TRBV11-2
TGTGCCAGCAGCTTAGATACGCAGTATTTT
CASSLDTQYF
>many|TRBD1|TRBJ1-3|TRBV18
TGTGCCAGCTCACTCAGGGGGGAGAGCTCTGGAAACACCATATATTTT
CASSLRGESSGNTIYF
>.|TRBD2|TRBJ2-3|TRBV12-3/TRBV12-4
TGTGCCAGCAGGCCGGGACTAGCGTCAGATACGCAGTATTTT
CASRPGLASDTQYF
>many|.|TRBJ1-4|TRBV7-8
TGTGCCAGCAGCTTTACAGGGCTTGGGGAAAAACTGTTTTTT
CASSFTGLGEKLFF
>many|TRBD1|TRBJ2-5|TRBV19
TGTGCCAGTAGTTCCCTGGACAGGGTCGTAGGAGAGACCCAGTACTTC
CASSSLDRVVGETQYF
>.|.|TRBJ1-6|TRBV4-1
TGCGCCAGCAGCCAAGTTTGGGCAGGTTCTTATAATTCACCCCTCCACTTT
CASSQVWAGSYNSPLHF
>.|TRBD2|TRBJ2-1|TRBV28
TGTGCCAGCAGACAACGGACTAGCGGTTACAATGAGCAGTTCTTC
CASRQRTSGYNEQFF
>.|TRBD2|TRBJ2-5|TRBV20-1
TGCAGTGCTAGTCCCGGACTAGCGGGAGGAGAGACCCAGTACTTC
CSASPGLAGGETQYF